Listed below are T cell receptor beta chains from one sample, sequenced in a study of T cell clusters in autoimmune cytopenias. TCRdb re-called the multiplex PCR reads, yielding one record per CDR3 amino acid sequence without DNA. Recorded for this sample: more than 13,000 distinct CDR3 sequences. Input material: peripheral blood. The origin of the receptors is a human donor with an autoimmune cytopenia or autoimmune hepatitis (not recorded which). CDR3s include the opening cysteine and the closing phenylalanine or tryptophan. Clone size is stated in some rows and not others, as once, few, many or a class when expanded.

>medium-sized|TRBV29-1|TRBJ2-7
CSVARVGSYEQYF
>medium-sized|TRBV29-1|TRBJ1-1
CSVEVGQNTEAFF
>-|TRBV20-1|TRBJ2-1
CSLAVPSSYNEQFF
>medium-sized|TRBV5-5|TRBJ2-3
CASSLAGSGDTQYF
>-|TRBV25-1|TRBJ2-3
CASSEVASDTQYF
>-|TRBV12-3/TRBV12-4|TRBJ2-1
CASSPVGLSLHSYNEQFF
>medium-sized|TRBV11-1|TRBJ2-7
CASSPSSTATYEQYF
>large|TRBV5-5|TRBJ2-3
CASSFGERTDTQYF
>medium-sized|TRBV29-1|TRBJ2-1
CSVLEGLGPAVDEQFF
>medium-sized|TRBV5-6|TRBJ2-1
CASSPSVSGGFNEQFF
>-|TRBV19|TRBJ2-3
CASSPDSSSTDTQYF
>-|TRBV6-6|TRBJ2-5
CASSERTVNFQETQYF
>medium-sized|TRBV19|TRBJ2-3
CASSGDTDTQYF
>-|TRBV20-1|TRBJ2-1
CSARETLTSGAYNEQFF
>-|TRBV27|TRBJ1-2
CASSPPGGRDGYTF
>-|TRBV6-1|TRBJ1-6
CASVVQGQSPLHF
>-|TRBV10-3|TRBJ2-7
CAISESAGYEQYF
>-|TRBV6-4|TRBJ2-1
CASSDFGAHNEQFF
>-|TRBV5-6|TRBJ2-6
CASSLTGGANVLTF
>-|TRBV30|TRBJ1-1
CAWNPANTEAFF
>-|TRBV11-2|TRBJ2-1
CASSLAAGGPNEQFF
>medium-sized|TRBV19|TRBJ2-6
CASKGDGANVLTF
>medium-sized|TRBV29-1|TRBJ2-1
CSVMPEGSGLSNEQFF
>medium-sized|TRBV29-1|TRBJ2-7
CSVAPTSGRASEQYF
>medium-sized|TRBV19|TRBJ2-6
CASSTSTSSSGANVLTF
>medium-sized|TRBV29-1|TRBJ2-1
CSVLYSRDKAYEQFF
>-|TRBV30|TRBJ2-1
CAWSVLGYSEQFF
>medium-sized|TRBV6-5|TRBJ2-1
CASQEFYNEQFF
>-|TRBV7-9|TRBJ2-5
CASSLNRGWETQYF
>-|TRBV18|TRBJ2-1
CASSPRDEQFF
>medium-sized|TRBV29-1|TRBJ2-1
CSVVGTASSYNEQFF
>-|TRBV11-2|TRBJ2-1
CASSPSGLTYNEQFF
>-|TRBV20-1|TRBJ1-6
CSAQSGRHNSPLHF
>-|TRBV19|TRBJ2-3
CASSIGTSGRRDTQYF
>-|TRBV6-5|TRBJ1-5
CASSFGSGQPQHF
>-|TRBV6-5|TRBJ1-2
CASSTGNYGYTF
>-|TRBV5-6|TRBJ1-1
CASAYRGITEAFF
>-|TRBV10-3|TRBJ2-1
CAIQSLAKDEQFF
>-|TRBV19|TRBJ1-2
CASSIGTGSYGYTF
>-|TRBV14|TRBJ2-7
CASSQDLGQFYEQYF
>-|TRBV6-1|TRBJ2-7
CASRRAGGLYEQYF
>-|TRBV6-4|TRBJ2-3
CASSERGGTDTQYF
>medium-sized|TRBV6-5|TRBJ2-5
CASSPRQGWGTQYF
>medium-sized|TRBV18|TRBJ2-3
CASSPSYTDTQYF
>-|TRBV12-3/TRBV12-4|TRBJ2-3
CASSLARGAGTDTQYF